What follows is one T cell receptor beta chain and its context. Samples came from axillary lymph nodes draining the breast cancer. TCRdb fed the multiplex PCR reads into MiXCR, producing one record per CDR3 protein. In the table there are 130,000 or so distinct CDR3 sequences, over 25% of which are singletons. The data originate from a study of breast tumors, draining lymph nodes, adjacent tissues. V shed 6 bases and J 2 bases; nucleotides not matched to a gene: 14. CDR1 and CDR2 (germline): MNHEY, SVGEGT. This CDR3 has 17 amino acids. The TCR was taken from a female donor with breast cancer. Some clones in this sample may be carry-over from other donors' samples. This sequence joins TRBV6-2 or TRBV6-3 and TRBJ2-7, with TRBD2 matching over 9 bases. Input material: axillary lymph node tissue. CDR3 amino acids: CASSSLGASGITYEQYF. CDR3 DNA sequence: TGTGCCAGCAGCTCCTTAGGGGCTAGCGGGATTACCTACGAGCAGTACTTC.